The 27 T cell receptor beta chains presented below share a single source sample, sequenced in a study of long-term antiretroviral therapy in people with HIV (dated by TCRdb to 2021 to 2024). The immunoSEQ hsTCRB v3.0 assay was used at survey level resolution for TRB variable region sequencing. TCRdb's version of the immuneACCESS table is confined to in-frame rearrangements and falls short of the full clone set. An unresolved V gene accounts for under half of the shortfall where checked; the remainder is of unknown origin. The sample table holds 25,000 to 30,000 clones, of which about 82% were seen once. Clones ranked in the top ten supply approximately 12% of the sample. Sample: unsorted PBMCs, taken 0.8 years before starting antiretroviral therapy. Receptor source: a man aged 18-30 years with HIV.

The rearrangement uses TRBV29-1 and TRBJ2-7; no reliable D call. CDR1 SQVTM and CDR2 ANQGSEA come from the germline V gene. CDR3 length: 12 residues. The V and J ends lost 4 bases and 6 bases respectively, with 13 bases between them. CDR3 region: CSVVAQWSEQYF. The CDR3 DNA reads as TGCAGCGTTGTGGCTCAGTGGAGCGAGCAGTACTTC.

The genes are TRBV4-2 and TRBJ1-4; 9 positions agree with TRBD1. The ends lost 3 bases at V and 6 bases at J; junction bases unmatched: 2. Germline assignment: CDR1 LGHNA and CDR2 YNFKEQ. The CDR3 is 14 amino acids. CDR3 sequence (DNA): TGTGCCAGCAGCCACCGGGACAGGGATGAAAAACTGTTTTTT. It codes for CASSHRDRDEKLFF.

This chain uses TRBV7-8 with TRBJ1-5; 7 bases are a match to TRBD1. The CDR3 loop spans 17 amino acids. Unmatched junction bases numbered 5, after V lost 0 bases and J lost 0 bases. Germline loops: CDR1 SGHVS, CDR2 FQNEAQ. This CDR3 is CASSLATGVDSNQPQHF. CDR3 in DNA: TGTGCCAGCAGCTTAGCCACAGGGGTTGATAGCAATCAGCCCCAGCATTTT.

V is TRBV30 and J is TRBJ2-1; 8 nucleotides line up with TRBD2. CDR3 length equals 15 residues. Germline CDR1 reads GTSNPN; CDR2 reads SVGIG (reference sequence). Trimming cost V 3 bases and J 9 bases; bases outside gene matches: 13. CDR3 sequence (DNA): TGTGCCTGGAGCGGGGGGGCCGTGTTTAGTGGTGAGCAGTTCTTC. Protein sequence: CAWSGGAVFSGEQFF.

This chain links TRBV7-2 with TRBJ1-3; D is unresolved. Trimming took off 2 bases at V and 4 bases at J, with 9 bases between the two ends. This CDR3 has 14 residues. From germline, CDR1 is SGHTA and CDR2 FQGNSA. CDR3 nucleotides: TGTGCCAGCAGCTTACCAGCGGACGGAAACACCATATATTTT. Translating gives CASSLPADGNTIYF.

The CDR3 sequence: CASSFSDRGQSGLFF. The CDR3 nucleotides are TGTGCCAGCAGCTTTTCGGACAGGGGGCAATCGGGACTGTTTTTT. V gene TRBV7-9 combines with J gene TRBJ1-4; 11 positions agree with TRBD1. This CDR3 is 15 amino acids long. Trimming at V came to 3 bases and at J to 13 bases, leaving 10 bases not matched to a gene. Germline V gives CDR1 SEHNR, CDR2 FQNEAQ (reference sequence). Filled out from reference TRBV7-9 and TRBJ1-4, the complete variable domain reads DTGVSQNPRHKITKRGQNVTFRCDPISEHNRLYWYRQTLGQGPEFLTYFQNEAQLEKSRLLSDRFSAERPKGSFSTLEIQRTEQGDSAMYLCASSFSDRGQSGLFFGSGTQLSVL.

The chain uses TRBV12-5 and TRBJ1-1; unclear D gene. V was pared by 3 bases and J by 4 bases, with 9 bases between. CDR3 length equals 13 residues. Germline V gene sequence: CDR1 LGHNT, CDR2 FRNRAP. DNA for the CDR3: TGTGCTAGTGGTTTCGGGAAGGGCACTGAAGCTTTCTTT. Protein product: CASGFGKGTEAFF.

This clone turned up a few times. The V gene is TRBV6-5, the J gene TRBJ1-1, with TRBD1 matching over 11 bases. J gave up 11 bases and V 5 bases, and 10 bases lay outside the gene matches. The CDR3 loop spans 14 amino acids. Germline V gives CDR1 MNHEY, CDR2 SVGAGI. The CDR3 loop reads CASSPNGGQGDAFF. The CDR3 DNA reads as TGTGCCAGCAGTCCTAACGGGGGACAGGGGGACGCTTTCTTT.

The gene calls are TRBV7-2 and TRBJ1-3; no clear D. The CDR3 spans 16 residues. Germline CDR1 reads SGHTA; CDR2 reads FQGNSA. V was cut by 0 bases and J by 0 bases, with 9 bases left in between. In DNA form, the CDR3 reads TGTGCCAGCAGCTTAGCCCACACTCTCTCTGGAAACACCATATATTTT. It translates to CASSLAHTLSGNTIYF.

V and J are TRBV6-5 and TRBJ1-2, with D possibly matching TRBD1 (5 bases). CDR3 length equals 15 residues. The germline V gene encodes CDR1 MNHEY and CDR2 SVGAGI. V shed 2 bases and J shed 4 bases, with 14 bases lying between them. DNA of the CDR3: TGTGCCAGCAGTTACGGGCAGGGCCACGTCTATGGCTACACCTTC. Translated, it gives CASSYGQGHVYGYTF.

The genes are TRBV7-2 and TRBJ2-3; 10 bases align to TRBD2. Trimming took 2 bases from V and 4 from J; bases not matched to a gene: 9. Germline-derived CDR1 and CDR2 are SGHTA and FQGNSA. CDR3 length equals 17 residues. The CDR3 sequence: CASSLTLAGPNSDTQYF. CDR3 DNA sequence: TGTGCCAGCAGCTTAACACTAGCGGGACCCAATTCAGATACGCAGTATTTT.

This chain links TRBV27 with TRBJ2-7; 9 bases align to TRBD2. V dropped 4 bases and J dropped 2; count of bases not matched to a gene: 6. CDR1 and CDR2 from the germline V gene are MNHEY and SMNVEV (reference sequence). The CDR3 has 15 residues. The CDR3, as DNA: TGTGCCAGCAGTTCAGCCGGGACTAGCCCCTACGAGCAGTACTTC. It encodes CASSSAGTSPYEQYF.

The chain couples TRBV11-2 to TRBJ1-2, with a weak D call TRBD1 (6 bases). V shed 0 bases and J shed 8 bases, with 13 bases lying between them. The germline gives CDR1 SGHAT, CDR2 FQNNGV. The CDR3 spans 14 residues. CDR3 in amino acids: CASSLDVGGLGYTF. The CDR3 DNA reads TGTGCCAGCAGCTTAGATGTGGGGGGCTTAGGCTACACCTTC.

This chain uses TRBV11-2 with TRBJ2-1; D not certain. The V and J ends lost 0 bases and 10 bases respectively, with 16 bases between them. The CDR3 extends over 15 amino acids. CDR1 and CDR2 from the germline V gene are SGHAT and FQNNGV. The CDR3 bases are TGTGCCAGCAGCTTAGATCCGCAAATGCTCAGGGAGCAGTTCTTC. Its translation is CASSLDPQMLREQFF.

The chain has TRBV29-1 and TRBJ1-1; D not resolved. V was pared by 2 bases and J by 3 bases, with 4 bases between. The CDR3 extends over 11 amino acids. Looked up from germline, CDR1 is SQVTM and CDR2 is ANQGSEA. The CDR3 loop is CSVERDTEAFF. The CDR3 DNA sequence: TGCAGCGTTGAACGGGACACTGAAGCTTTCTTT.

V and J are TRBV5-8 and TRBJ1-2, with unresolved D. The V gene's germline CDR1 is SGHTS and CDR2 YDEGEE. V was cut by 4 bases and J by 0 bases, with 16 bases left in between. This CDR3 is 16 amino acids long. Here the CDR3 reads CASSLLPGMANYGYTF. The DNA for the CDR3 is TGTGCCAGCAGCCTACTCCCCGGGATGGCTAACTATGGCTACACCTTC.

The chain has TRBV28 and TRBJ2-5, with 7 bases fitting TRBD1. This CDR3 contains 14 residues. The trim removed 2 bases at V and 5 bases at J, leaving 5 bases unmatched. CDR1 and CDR2 from the germline V gene are MDHEN and SYDVKM. This CDR3 is CASSLQGDWETQYF. In DNA, the CDR3 is TGTGCCAGCAGTTTACAGGGGGATTGGGAGACCCAGTACTTC. Looking up the rest from reference TRBV28 and TRBJ2-5 gives the full variable domain: DVKVTQSSRYLVKRTGEKVFLECVQDMDHENMFWYRQDPGLGLRLIYFSYDVKMKEKGDIPEGYSVSREKKERFSLILESASTNQTSMYLCASSLQGDWETQYFGPGTRLLVL.

The CDR3 DNA reads TGCAGCGTTCGGGTAGCGGGGGGATTCACAGATACGCAGTATTTT. Its protein product is CSVRVAGGFTDTQYF. This rearrangement joins TRBV29-1 to TRBJ2-3; 10 positions agree with TRBD2. Trimming took 5 bases from V and 2 from J; bases not matched to a gene: 7. Looked up from germline, CDR1 is SQVTM and CDR2 is ANQGSEA. This CDR3 comprises 15 residues.

This chain links TRBV19 with TRBJ2-1, with no clear D. Germline CDR1 is LNHDA and CDR2 is SQIVND (reference sequence). The CDR3 is 13 residues long. V was pared by 3 bases and J by 4 bases, with 7 bases between. The chain's CDR3 is CASSINAYNEQFF. The CDR3, as DNA: TGTGCCAGTAGTATTAACGCGTACAATGAGCAGTTCTTC.

The chain recombines TRBV9 with TRBJ2-2; 11 bases fit TRBD2. Germline lookup yields CDR1 SGDLS and CDR2 YYNGEE. The J segment lost 6 bases and the V segment lost 4 bases, leaving 11 bases of the junction unmatched. CDR3 length: 17 amino acids. The DNA for the CDR3 is TGTGCCAGCAGCACCATAGCGGGGGGGCAGGTGTCCGGGGAGCTGTTTTTT. This translates into CASSTIAGGQVSGELFF. Looking up the rest from reference TRBV9 and TRBJ2-2 gives the full variable domain: DSGVTQTPKHLITATGQRVTLRCSPRSGDLSVYWYQQSLDQGLQFLIQYYNGEERAKGNILERFSAQQFPDLHSELNLSSLELGDSALYFCASSTIAGGQVSGELFFGEGSRLTVL.

In this sample, this clone turned up once. The chain employs TRBV27 and TRBJ2-2; D gene uncertain. Germline CDR1 and CDR2: MNHEY and SMNVEV (reference sequence). The CDR3 length is 15 residues. Trimming left V 4 bases short and J 2 bases short, with 11 bases between. The CDR3 loop is CASSSPRINTGELFF. CDR3 nucleotide sequence: TGTGCCAGCAGTTCCCCTAGAATAAACACCGGGGAGCTGTTTTTT.

V is TRBV30 and J is TRBJ2-2; 11 positions match TRBD2. Germline CDR1 and CDR2: GTSNPN and SVGIG (reference sequence). Trimming took 4 bases from V and 5 from J; bases not matched to a gene: 6. There are 15 residues in the CDR3. CDR3 nucleotides: TGTGCCTGGAACGTAGCGGGAGGGCATACCGGGGAGCTGTTTTTT. Protein sequence: CAWNVAGGHTGELFF.

The chain combines TRBV18 with TRBJ1-5; TRBD1 is a possible D gene (5 bases). The CDR3 is 13 residues long. The V end lost 2 bases, the J end lost 5 bases, and 7 bases lay between the germline ends. CDR1 is KGHSH and CDR2 is LQKENI in the germline V gene. The CDR3 DNA reads TGTGCCAGCTCACCAGGGACGCATCAGCCCCAGCATTTT. Protein product: CASSPGTHQPQHF.

This sequence joins TRBV11-2 and TRBJ2-3; perhaps D is TRBD1 or TRBD2 (5 bases each). CDR3 size: 14 residues. V shed 5 bases and J shed 2 bases, with 11 bases lying between them. Germline CDR1 is SGHAT and CDR2 is FQNNGV. The CDR3 sequence: CASSAGAYTDTQYF. CDR3 nucleotide sequence: TGTGCCAGCAGCGCCGGGGCATACACAGATACGCAGTATTTT.

The genes are TRBV5-5 and TRBJ1-1; unclear D gene. Germline V gene data show CDR1 as SGHKS and CDR2 as YYEKEE (reference sequence). V was clipped by 4 bases and J by 8 bases, with 12 bases between them. The CDR3 sequence is 12 residues long. The CDR3 here is CASSPAEQEAFF. The DNA for the CDR3 is TGTGCCAGCAGCCCGGCCGAGCAGGAAGCTTTCTTT.

This rearrangement joins TRBV5-6 to TRBJ1-2; D ambiguous. CDR1 is SGHDT, CDR2 YYEEEE, per germline. The ends were cut back, 1 base at V and 4 bases at J, with 11 bases in the middle. The length of the CDR3 is 14 residues. CDR3 bases: TGTGCCAGCAGCTTGTATGGGCTTGGCTATGGCTACACCTTC. As protein: CASSLYGLGYGYTF.

The chain carries TRBV18 and TRBJ2-2, with D perhaps being TRBD1 or TRBD2 (5 bases each). The germline V gene encodes CDR1 KGHSH and CDR2 LQKENI. V gave up 6 bases and J gave up 4 bases, with 15 bases separating them. The CDR3 runs to 15 residues. This chain's CDR3 is CASSWRGDGTGELFF. CDR3 in DNA: TGTGCCAGCTCGTGGAGAGGGGACGGCACCGGGGAGCTGTTTTTT. Full variable domain (rest looked up from reference TRBV18 and TRBJ2-2): NAGVMQNPRHLVRRRGQEARLRCSPMKGHSHVYWYRQLPEEGLKFMVYLQKENIIDESGMPKERFSAEFPKEGPSILRIQQVVRGDSAAYFCASSWRGDGTGELFFGEGSRLTVL.